The sequence of this T cell receptor (beta chain) was determined in a study of T cells after yellow fever vaccination. There are 17 residues in the CDR3. Per germline, CDR1 LGHDT and CDR2 YNNKEL (reference sequence). V lost 3 bases and J lost 5; bases outside the gene matches: 13. With regard to this clonotype: The antigen remains undetermined.

Study findings and constraints: Faster peaking, at day 5 versus 15, marked a secondary response that was weaker.

MiXCR was run by TCRdb on the 5' RACE reads, yielding one entry per CDR3 protein. Of around 100,000 distinct CDR3 sequences in the sample, roughly 6% were seen once. This rearrangement joins TRBV3-1 to TRBJ2-1, with 7 nucleotides matching TRBD2. The sequence derives from a man between 18 and 35 years old who received the YFV17D yellow fever vaccine. This material consisted of CD8+ T cells sorted from PBMCs, taken 10 days after the yellow fever booster vaccination. CDR3 nucleotide sequence: TGTGCCAGCAGCCACACCTGGACTAGTCTTCGGAACAATGAGCAGTTCTTC. Residues: CASSHTWTSLRNNEQFF.